The 11 T cell receptor beta chains presented below share a single source sample, sequenced in a study of T cells expressing NK-cell markers. TCRdb processed the 5' RACE reads again and assigns one entry to each CDR3 protein, with no DNA. The table for this sample gives some 600,000 distinct CDR3 sequences. The sequenced material came from blood T cells: a sorted CD56 or NKG2C T cell subset, CD4+ or CD8+ T cells, or bulk PBMC T cells (not recorded which). Receptor source: a man younger than 35 in good health.

The chain links TRBV5-1 to TRBJ2-3; without DNA, the TCRdb call of TRBD2 cannot be checked. The CDR3 spans 17 residues. The germline V gene has CDR1 SGHRS and CDR2 YFSETQ. The CDR3: CASSYPGLAGARDTQYF.

The V gene is TRBV12-3 or TRBV12-4, the J gene TRBJ1-1; TCRdb's D call of TRBD1 is untestable without DNA. This CDR3 comprises 16 residues. The CDR3 region is CASSFGGWGGNTEAFF.

J is TRBJ2-1 and V is TRBV12-3 or TRBV12-4; checking the TCRdb D call of TRBD2 is not possible without DNA. The CDR3 runs to 17 residues. The CDR3 reads CASSLSSGLAGVNEQFF.

The rearrangement joins TRBV19 to TRBJ2-1. This CDR3 is 15 amino acids long. Germline CDR1 reads LNHDA; CDR2 reads SQIVND (reference sequence). The CDR3 sequence is CASNSGVGSYNEQFF.

The chain is built from TRBV5-1 and TRBJ2-1; TCRdb's D gene call, TRBD1, goes unchecked for lack of DNA. In germline, CDR1 is SGHRS, CDR2 YFSETQ. The CDR3 runs to 16 residues. The CDR3 reads CASSLTGQGAYNEQFF.

The chain uses TRBV24-1 and TRBJ2-3; the TRBD1 assignment by TCRdb is unverifiable without DNA. The CDR3 is made up of 17 amino acids. In germline, CDR1 is KGHDR, CDR2 SFDVKD. This chain's CDR3 is CATSTLGGQGPPDTQYF.

V is TRBV7-2 and J is TRBJ2-7; TCRdb indicates TRBD2, and absent DNA this call remains unverified. Per germline, CDR1 SGHTA and CDR2 FQGNSA. This CDR3 is 15 amino acids long. This CDR3 reads CASSMTSGSSYEQYF.

The chain carries TRBV6-5 and TRBJ1-6. Germline CDR1 is MNHEY and CDR2 is SVGAGI. The CDR3 spans 15 residues. The CDR3 is CASSSFAVYNSPLHF.

The CDR3 loop is CASSEANGDEQFF. This chain joins TRBV2 and TRBJ2-1. This CDR3 comprises 13 residues. CDR1 and CDR2 from the germline V gene are SNHLY and FYNNEI.

This sequence joins TRBV12-3 or TRBV12-4 and TRBJ2-1; the TCRdb call, TRBD1, lacks DNA for checking. The CDR3 runs to 14 residues. Here the CDR3 reads CASSRDSAYNEQFF.

The rearrangement uses TRBV6-1 and TRBJ2-2; absent DNA, TCRdb's TRBD1 call cannot be checked. Germline CDR1 MNHNS, CDR2 SASEGT. The CDR3 runs 15 residues. CDR3 sequence: CASTTGRFDTGELFF.